These 17 T cell receptor beta chains originate from one sample sequenced in a study of control samples from healthy donors and cancer patients. Repertoires were generated with immunoSEQ multiplex PCR, while TCRdb's copy carries only in-frame clones and drops some. The profile shows some 74,000 clones, approximately 83% of them singletons. The specimen was blood. These receptors all stem from a man in his 60s in good health.

This clone was detected only a few times. This chain uses TRBV27 with TRBJ1-3, with a weak D call TRBD1 (5 bases). The germline CDR1 and CDR2 sequences are MNHEY and SMNVEV (reference sequence). This CDR3 comprises 13 residues. The CDR3 protein is CVGGEYSGNTIYF. CDR3 sequence (DNA): TGTGTGGGGGGGGAATACTCTGGAAACACCATATATTTT.

The CDR3, as DNA: TGTGCCAGCTCACTGGGGACAGCCAGAAGGTTTGGCTACACCTTC. It yields the protein CASSLGTARRFGYTF. The chain uses TRBV18 and TRBJ1-2; 7 bases match TRBD1. Germline V gene sequence: CDR1 KGHSH, CDR2 LQKENI. The CDR3 sequence is 15 residues long. The trim removed 4 bases at V and 7 bases at J, leaving 12 bases unmatched.

V usage is TRBV4-2 and J usage is TRBJ2-1; TRBD2 matches 14 bases. In germline, CDR1 is LGHNA, CDR2 YNFKEQ. V shed 1 base and J 13 bases; nucleotides not matched to a gene: 9. The CDR3 is 16 residues long. CDR3 region: CASSQGVTSGRARQFF. CDR3 in DNA: TGTGCCAGCAGCCAAGGGGTGACTAGCGGGAGGGCACGACAGTTCTTC.

The rearrangement joins TRBV5-4 to TRBJ2-1, with 10 bases aligning to TRBD2. The junction had 5 bases not matched to a gene; V was cut back by 1 base and J by 7 bases. CDR1 is SGHNT and CDR2 is YYREEE in the germline V gene (reference sequence). The CDR3 extends over 15 amino acids. The CDR3 DNA reads as TGTGCCAGCAGCTTGCAGCGGGAGGGTTGGAATGAGCAGTTCTTC. Residues: CASSLQREGWNEQFF.

J is TRBJ2-5 and V is TRBV27; tentatively, D is TRBD1 or TRBD2 (7 bases each). The CDR3 extends over 15 amino acids. Trimming cost V 2 bases and J 5 bases, with 15 bases left between them. CDR1 and CDR2 (germline): MNHEY, SMNVEV (reference sequence). The CDR3 sequence is CASSLGRGRGETQYF. For the CDR3, the DNA is TGTGCCAGCAGTTTAGGGAGGGGGCGCGGGGAGACCCAGTACTTC.

The chain joins TRBV5-4 to TRBJ2-5, with TRBD1 matching over 7 bases. CDR3 length: 15 residues. The V and J ends lost 4 bases and 2 bases, in that order; junction bases with no gene match: 8. The germline V gene has CDR1 SGHNT and CDR2 YYREEE (reference sequence). The CDR3 region is CASSLDMGQQETQYF. The DNA of the CDR3 is TGTGCCAGCAGCCTGGACATGGGACAGCAAGAGACCCAGTACTTC.

The chain combines TRBV6-2 or TRBV6-3 with TRBJ1-5, with TRBD1 matching 9 bases. Germline V gene data show CDR1 as MNHEY and CDR2 as SVGEGT. The CDR3 covers 16 residues. J gave up 4 bases and V 2 bases, and 6 bases lay outside the gene matches. Here the CDR3 reads CASSYGPGQGNQPQHF. The CDR3 region has the DNA TGTGCCAGCAGTTACGGCCCGGGACAGGGAAATCAGCCCCAGCATTTT.

The gene calls are TRBV25-1 and TRBJ2-1, with 7 positions matching TRBD2. Trimming removed 5 bases from V and 4 bases from J; junction bases left unmatched: 8. Germline lookup yields CDR1 MGHDK and CDR2 SYGVNS. The CDR3 is made up of 15 amino acids. CDR3 region: CASSRAGRVYNEQFF. The CDR3 nucleotides are TGTGCCAGCAGTAGAGCGGGGAGGGTTTACAATGAGCAGTTCTTC.

The chain combines TRBV27 with TRBJ1-1; D uncertain. Between the trimmed V and J ends, which lost 0 bases and 4 bases, there was a span of 9 bases. Germline CDR1 and CDR2: MNHEY and SMNVEV (reference sequence). The CDR3 contains 14 residues. CDR3 loop: CASSLSPVGTEAFF. DNA for the CDR3: TGTGCCAGCAGTTTATCCCCTGTCGGCACTGAAGCTTTCTTT.

The J gene is TRBJ2-2, the V gene TRBV5-5; the match to TRBD1 covers 8 bases. CDR1 is SGHKS, CDR2 YYEKEE, per germline (reference sequence). V lost 4 bases to trimming and J lost 1 base; unmatched junction nucleotides: 6. This CDR3 spans 16 amino acids. CDR3 sequence: CASSRGTGMNTGELFF. DNA of the CDR3: TGTGCCAGCAGCCGAGGGACAGGAATGAACACCGGGGAGCTGTTTTTT.

V and J are TRBV7-2 and TRBJ1-3; D is perhaps TRBD1 (5 bases). Trimming took off 5 bases at V and 0 bases at J, with 14 bases between the two ends. The CDR3 has 16 residues. The germline V gene encodes CDR1 SGHTA and CDR2 FQGNSA. The CDR3 is CASSPRGRSSGNTIYF. CDR3 nucleotides: TGTGCCAGCAGCCCCCGGGGGAGATCCTCTGGAAACACCATATATTTT.

The chain recombines TRBV7-8 with TRBJ2-7; D call uncertain. Trimming cost V 0 bases and J 0 bases, with 6 bases left between them. The CDR3 consists of 14 residues. The V gene's germline CDR1 is SGHVS and CDR2 FQNEAQ. The CDR3 here is CASSLARISYEQYF. CDR3 nucleotide sequence: TGTGCCAGCAGCTTAGCGAGGATCTCCTACGAGCAGTACTTC.

This rearrangement joins TRBV6-6 to TRBJ1-5, with 9 bases matching TRBD1. The CDR3 spans 14 residues. After removal of 7 bases from V and 6 bases from J, the junction contained 7 bases not matched to a gene. CDR1 and CDR2 from the germline V gene are MNHNY and SVGAGI (reference sequence). Here the CDR3 reads CASTGTGNSQPQHF. CDR3 nucleotide sequence: TGTGCCAGCACCGGGACAGGGAATTCTCAGCCCCAGCATTTT.

CDR3 amino acids: CASSDSSSYEQYF. The CDR3 bases are TGTGCCAGCAGTGATTCTAGCTCCTACGAGCAGTACTTC. The genes are TRBV12-3 or TRBV12-4 and TRBJ2-7; unclear D gene. V was shortened by 5 bases and J by 0 bases, with 8 bases between the two germline ends. The CDR3 is 13 amino acids.

J is TRBJ1-3 and V is TRBV9; D remains ambiguous. V shed 0 bases and J shed 2 bases, with 6 bases lying between them. CDR1 is SGDLS and CDR2 is YYNGEE in the germline V gene. The CDR3 is 14 residues long. CDR3 residues: CASSVGGTGNTIYF. CDR3 bases: TGTGCCAGCAGCGTAGGGGGTACTGGAAACACCATATATTTT.

J is TRBJ2-1 and V is TRBV6-5; 13 bases are a match to TRBD2. CDR1 MNHEY and CDR2 SVGAGI come from the germline V gene. With 6 bases clipped from V and 9 bases from J, the junction kept 8 bases outside the gene matches. This CDR3 is 15 amino acids long. As DNA, the CDR3 is TGTGCCAGCAGAACCCGTAGACTAGCGGGGGGTGAGCAGTTCTTC. Protein sequence: CASRTRRLAGGEQFF.

The V call is TRBV5-5, the J call TRBJ2-6; 10 bases match TRBD1. V dropped 6 bases and J dropped 0; count of bases not matched to a gene: 6. CDR1 is SGHKS, CDR2 YYEKEE, per germline (reference sequence). The CDR3 is made up of 17 amino acids. In DNA, the CDR3 is TGTGCCAGCACGCGGGACAGGGGACCCTCTGGGGCCAACGTCCTGACTTTC. It specifies CASTRDRGPSGANVLTF.